The clone carrying this T cell receptor beta chain was counted many times. Its target is not known. Researchers amplified the TCR beta CDR3 regions from RNA transcripts. First-round RT-PCR targeting the TCR CDR3 was performed with the HTBI primer set. TCRdb called the multiplex PCR reads again in MiXCR, with one record for every CDR3 protein. The table records over 350,000 distinct CDR3 sequences, about 15% of them present only once. This sample was included in a study of T cells in Graves' hyperthyroidism and ophthalmopathy. Study details: Peripheral blood was drawn at first diagnosis, prior to all treatment.

V shed 4 bases, J shed 4 bases, and the junction held 1 base outside the gene matches. Germline V gene lookup returns CDR1 LGHNT and CDR2 FRNRAP. The CDR3 totals 12 residues. General study results and limits: Stable hyperthyroidism was separated from ophthalmopathy by a model based on 13 V-J features.

Uncontrolled infection, other autoimmune disease, pregnancy or lactation barred patients from enrollment. Together with thyroid ultrasound, orbital computed tomography, serum thyroxine and TRAb, clinical symptoms were used for diagnoses. The sample comprised blood. The chain has TRBV12-5 and TRBJ2-7; 7 nucleotides line up with TRBD1. The clonotype comes from a man younger than 35 with Graves' ophthalmopathy. The CDR3 protein is CASGSGGYEQYF. The CDR3 DNA reads TGTGCTAGTGGTTCAGGGGGATACGAGCAGTACTTC.